The next 30 T cell receptor beta chains were all read from a single sample in a study of metastatic and nonmetastatic thyroid tumors. No patient received treatment before thyroid surgery. TCRdb re-processed the PCR reads through MiXCR. Altogether tens of thousands of clones are present, over 15% being singletons, with the ten largest covering roughly an eighth. Sequencing was carried out using tumor tissue. These TCRs come from a female donor with papillary thyroid cancer or a benign thyroid nodule (not recorded which). Some clones in this sample may be carry-over from other donors' samples.

This clone is medium-sized (0.01 to 0.1%) within its sample. The CDR3 sequence is CASSFPSRALGGYTF. CDR3 in DNA: TGTGCCAGCAGTTTTCCATCTCGGGCCTTGGGTGGCTACACCTTC. The chain has TRBV28 and TRBJ1-2; D is undetermined. V lost 3 bases to trimming and J lost 7 bases, with 18 bases between them. The CDR3 is made up of 15 amino acids. Germline CDR1 reads MDHEN; CDR2 reads SYDVKM.

This clone was observed many times. The same CDR3 can be traced to other DNA sequences in this sample. This sequence joins TRBV5-1 and TRBJ2-3; 10 bases are shared with TRBD1. Losses at the gene ends were 4 bases for V and 4 bases for J; bases not matched to a gene: 9. The length of the CDR3 is 16 residues. CDR1 and CDR2 (germline): SGHRS, YFSETQ. CDR3 sequence: CASSTLTGGGSDTQYF. CDR3 nucleotides: TGCGCCAGCAGCACCCTGACAGGGGGCGGATCAGATACGCAGTATTTT.

At least ten counts were recorded for this clone. The V gene is TRBV6-2 or TRBV6-3, the J gene TRBJ1-3; TRBD1 agrees at 7 bases. In germline, CDR1 is MNHEY, CDR2 SVGEGT. The CDR3 has 16 residues. J gave up 2 bases and V 7 bases, and 11 bases lay outside the gene matches. CDR3 DNA: TGTGCCAGCACGTGGCCGGGACAGACTACTGGAAACACCATATATTTT. Its protein is CASTWPGQTTGNTIYF.

There are a few counts of this clone. V gene TRBV24-1 combines with J gene TRBJ1-2, with D tentatively TRBD1 (6 bases). Germline V gives CDR1 KGHDR, CDR2 SFDVKD. The CDR3 has 13 residues. V was trimmed by 3 bases and J by 3 bases, leaving 7 bases between them. CDR3 coding DNA: TGTGCCACCAGTGATCCAGGGGACTATGGCTACACCTTC. Protein product: CATSDPGDYGYTF.

This clone was seen at least ten times. The chain couples TRBV19 to TRBJ2-1, with 10 bases aligning to TRBD2. Germline V gives CDR1 LNHDA, CDR2 SQIVND (reference sequence). The junction had 5 bases not matched to a gene; V was cut back by 8 bases and J by 4 bases. The CDR3 length is 14 residues. The CDR3 loop reads CASSSGRGYNEQFF. DNA for the CDR3: TGTGCCAGTTCTAGCGGGAGAGGGTACAATGAGCAGTTCTTC.

This clone has ten or more counts. V usage is TRBV7-8 and J usage is TRBJ1-1; D ambiguous. The CDR3 loop spans 16 amino acids. V was clipped by 4 bases and J by 0 bases, with 15 bases between them. The V gene's germline CDR1 is SGHVS and CDR2 FQNEAQ. Written as DNA, the CDR3 is TGTGCCAGCAGCTCCCCCCCCGAATCCTTGAACACTGAAGCTTTCTTT. As protein: CASSSPPESLNTEAFF. The variable domain in full, completed from reference TRBV7-8 and TRBJ1-1, reads GAGVSQSPRYKVAKRGQDVALRCDPISGHVSLFWYQQALGQGPEFLTYFQNEAQLDKSGLPSDRFFAERPEGSVSTLKIQRTQQEDSAVYLCASSSPPESLNTEAFFGQGTRLTVV.

The chain carries TRBV7-2 and TRBJ2-1, with 8 bases fitting TRBD1. The V segment lost 0 bases and the J segment 6 bases; nucleotides outside the gene matches: 7. The CDR3 is made up of 16 amino acids. CDR1 and CDR2 (germline): SGHTA, FQGNSA. This CDR3 reads CASSLATGQASNEQFF. CDR3 coding DNA: TGTGCCAGCAGCTTAGCGACGGGACAGGCGTCCAATGAGCAGTTCTTC.

The DNA of the CDR3 is TGTGCCAGCAGCTCCCTTAGGGGGAGTGGTGGTGGCTACACCTTC. This sequence encodes CASSSLRGSGGGYTF. The V gene is TRBV11-2, the J gene TRBJ1-2; tentatively, D is TRBD1 (6 bases). The V gene lost 4 bases and the J gene lost 7 bases, with 19 bases spanning the gap. CDR3 length equals 15 residues. Germline lookup yields CDR1 SGHAT and CDR2 FQNNGV.

This clone was seen at least ten times. The chain carries TRBV7-9 and TRBJ2-1; D unresolved. CDR1 and CDR2 from the germline V gene are SEHNR and FQNEAQ (reference sequence). V gave up 2 bases and J gave up 7 bases, with 15 bases separating them. CDR3 length: 15 amino acids. CDR3 nucleotide sequence: TGTGCCAGCAGCTTACAGCCCTCCCGGGCAAATGAGCAGTTCTTC. Translating gives CASSLQPSRANEQFF.

Ten or more counts support this clone. The V call is TRBV5-8, the J call TRBJ2-7; D uncertain. Germline CDR1 reads SGHTS; CDR2 reads YDEGEE. V lost 2 bases to trimming and J lost 2 bases, with 17 bases between them. This CDR3 has 16 residues. The CDR3 DNA sequence: TGTGCCAGCAGCTTCGGACGTGGGCGGACCGCCTACGAGCAGTACTTC. Its protein is CASSFGRGRTAYEQYF. The full variable domain, completed using reference TRBV5-8 and TRBJ2-7, is EAGVTQSPTHLIKTRGQQATLRCSPISGHTSVYWYQQALGLGLQFLLWYDEGEERNRGNFPPRFSGRQFPNYSSELNVNALELEDSALYLCASSFGRGRTAYEQYFGPGTRLTVT.

The rearrangement uses TRBV19 and TRBJ1-5; 10 bases map to TRBD1. V was clipped by 4 bases and J by 5 bases; unmatched bases: 8. Germline CDR1 LNHDA, CDR2 SQIVND (reference sequence). This CDR3 contains 16 residues. This CDR3 reads CASSSTGTGAHQPQHF. The CDR3, as DNA: TGTGCCAGTAGTAGCACCGGGACAGGGGCCCATCAGCCCCAGCATTTT. The whole variable domain, remainder taken from reference TRBV19 and TRBJ1-5, is DGGITQSPKYLFRKEGQNVTLSCEQNLNHDAMYWYRQDPGQGLRLIYYSQIVNDFQKGDIAEGYSVSREKKESFPLTVTSAQKNPTAFYLCASSSTGTGAHQPQHFGDGTRLSIL.

This clone appeared many times. This sample includes further DNA sequences coding for the same CDR3. This sequence joins TRBV7-9 and TRBJ2-5; TRBD2 might be the D (6 bases). This CDR3 is built from 15 residues. Germline-derived CDR1 and CDR2 are SEHNR and FQNEAQ (reference sequence). V was clipped by 2 bases and J by 4 bases, with 14 bases between them. The CDR3 sequence: CASSLSEGRGETQYF. The CDR3 DNA is TGTGCCAGCAGCTTATCGGAGGGCCGGGGAGAGACCCAGTACTTC.

This clone was found a few times. This chain uses TRBV6-5 with TRBJ2-1, with D tentatively TRBD2 (5 bases). This CDR3 contains 17 residues. Germline lookup yields CDR1 MNHEY and CDR2 SVGAGI. The V end was cut by 9 bases, the J end by 1 base, with 22 bases between. CDR3 in DNA: TGTGCCAGTCGAGAGGGATCGGTACCGATTTCCTACAATGAGCAGTTCTTC. It translates to CASREGSVPISYNEQFF.

This clone was counted many times. The chain carries TRBV7-2 and TRBJ1-1; D uncertain. The germline CDR1 and CDR2 sequences are SGHTA and FQGNSA. The CDR3 runs to 12 residues. Trimming removed 3 bases from V and 6 bases from J, with 8 bases in between. CDR3 coding DNA: TGTGCCAGCAGCTTTAACCAGCCTGAAGCTTTCTTT. Amino acid sequence: CASSFNQPEAFF.

This clone was observed at least ten times. The rearrangement joins TRBV29-1 to TRBJ1-2; 12 bases line up with TRBD1. J was trimmed by 3 bases and V by 5 bases; bases with no gene match: 7. The V gene's germline CDR1 is SQVTM and CDR2 ANQGSEA. The CDR3 totals 15 residues. The CDR3 DNA is TGCAGCGTTAGGGGACAGGGGGCGGCTGACTATGGCTACACCTTC. It is translated as CSVRGQGAADYGYTF.

This clone was detected ten times or more. V gene TRBV19 combines with J gene TRBJ2-3; weak D call: TRBD1 (6 bases). Germline CDR1 is LNHDA and CDR2 is SQIVND (reference sequence). The CDR3 spans 15 residues. Trimming removed 3 bases from V and 0 bases from J, with 10 bases in between. The CDR3 loop is CASSILGASTDTQYF. As DNA, the CDR3 is TGTGCCAGTAGTATTTTGGGGGCTAGCACAGATACGCAGTATTTT. Full variable domain (remainder filled in from reference TRBV19 and TRBJ2-3): DGGITQSPKYLFRKEGQNVTLSCEQNLNHDAMYWYRQDPGQGLRLIYYSQIVNDFQKGDIAEGYSVSREKKESFPLTVTSAQKNPTAFYLCASSILGASTDTQYFGPGTRLTVL.

This clone was seen many times. This chain joins TRBV12-3 or TRBV12-4 and TRBJ1-5; a possible D gene is TRBD1 (5 bases). CDR3 size: 16 residues. Trimming took 6 bases from V and 4 from J, leaving 19 bases between them. The CDR3: CASRARGERGNQPQHF. CDR3 coding DNA: TGTGCCAGCAGGGCCCGGGGGGAACGGGGGAATCAGCCCCAGCATTTT.

The gene calls are TRBV6-1 and TRBJ1-5, with D possibly matching TRBD1 (5 bases). From germline, CDR1 is MNHNS and CDR2 SASEGT. This CDR3 is 15 amino acids long. V shed 7 bases and J shed 4 bases, with 17 bases lying between them. This chain's CDR3 is CASKLGTAQNQPQHF. The CDR3 DNA is TGTGCCAGCAAGCTCGGGACCGCTCAAAATCAGCCCCAGCATTTT.

The genes are TRBV5-1 and TRBJ1-5; D not resolved. The CDR3 contains 11 residues. V gave up 1 base and J gave up 11 bases, with 7 bases separating them. Germline CDR1 is SGHRS and CDR2 is YFSETQ. The CDR3 DNA follows: TGCGCCAGCAGCTTGTCGGGAGCCCAGCATTTT. Its translation is CASSLSGAQHF. Combining the CDR3 with reference TRBV5-1 and TRBJ1-5 gives the whole variable domain KAGVTQTPRYLIKTRGQQVTLSCSPISGHRSVSWYQQTPGQGLQFLFEYFSETQRNKGNFPGRFSGRQFSNSRSEMNVSTLELGDSALYLCASSLSGAQHFGDGTRLSIL.

This clone was seen a few times. V usage is TRBV18 and J usage is TRBJ1-4, with 7 bases aligning to TRBD1. V dropped 1 base and J dropped 3; count of bases not matched to a gene: 2. Germline V gene lookup returns CDR1 KGHSH and CDR2 LQKENI. This CDR3 has 15 amino acids. CDR3: CASSPQQGPNEKLFF. The CDR3 region has the DNA TGTGCCAGCTCACCACAACAGGGGCCTAATGAAAAACTGTTTTTT.

Comments on this clone: This may stem from a read error, because a much larger clone lies one nucleotide away. The sample carries other DNA sequences with the same CDR3. The V call is TRBV20-1, the J call TRBJ2-5, with 13 nucleotides matching TRBD2. The CDR3 extends over 16 amino acids. J gave up 5 bases and V 1 base, and 7 bases lay outside the gene matches. Germline V gene sequence: CDR1 DFQATT, CDR2 SNEGSKA (reference sequence). As DNA, the CDR3 is TGCAGTGCTAGAGCGACTAGCGGGAGGTCGGGTGAGACCCAGTACTTC. Its protein is CSARATSGRSGETQYF.

Ten or more counts support this clone. The chain recombines TRBV7-6 with TRBJ2-5, with a possible D match to TRBD1 (6 bases). Looked up from germline, CDR1 is SGHVS and CDR2 is FNYEAQ. CDR3 size: 17 residues. V shed 2 bases and J shed 4 bases, with 20 bases lying between them. The chain's CDR3 is CASSLSRDTNPRETQYF. The DNA for the CDR3 is TGTGCCAGCAGCTTATCCCGGGACACCAACCCCCGAGAGACCCAGTACTTC. Full variable domain (rest looked up from reference TRBV7-6 and TRBJ2-5): GAGVSQSPRYKVTKRGQDVALRCDPISGHVSLYWYRQALGQGPEFLTYFNYEAQQDKSGLPNDRFSAERPEGSISTLTIQRTEQRDSAMYRCASSLSRDTNPRETQYFGPGTRLLVL.

This clone has a handful of counts. The junction shows a germline mismatch at one end, possibly a read error. The chain uses TRBV5-1 and TRBJ2-1, with 14 positions matching TRBD2. Germline values: CDR1 SGHRS, CDR2 YFSETQ. CDR3 length equals 16 residues. Here the CDR3 reads CAGSRGTSGSYNEQFF. The DNA for the CDR3 is TGCGCCGGCAGCCGAGGGACTAGCGGGAGCTACAATGAGCAGTTCTTC. The variable domain in full, completed from reference TRBV5-1 and TRBJ2-1, reads KAGVTQTPRYLIKTRGQQVTLSCSPISGHRSVSWYQQTPGQGLQFLFEYFSETQRNKGNFPGRFSGRQFSNSRSEMNVSTLELGDSALYLCAGSRGTSGSYNEQFFGPGTRLTVL.

With regard to this clone: Since a much larger clone is just one base distant, this may be a read error. V usage is TRBV9 and J usage is TRBJ2-1; no clear D gene. Per the germline V gene, CDR1 is SGDLS and CDR2 is YYNGEE. The CDR3 covers 12 residues. CDR3 DNA sequence: TGTGCCATCAGCACACATCGCAGTGAGCAGTTCTTC. This sequence encodes CAISTHRSEQFF.

Comments on this clone: A clone one base away is much larger, so this may be a read error. V is TRBV7-9 and J is TRBJ2-5; maybe TRBD2 (5 bases). This CDR3 contains 13 residues. Per germline, CDR1 SEHNR and CDR2 FQNEAQ (reference sequence). The V and J ends lost 4 bases and 8 bases respectively, with 14 bases between them. CDR3: CASSSTSSDTQYF. DNA for the CDR3: TGTGCCAGCAGCTCAACTAGTTCGGATACCCAGTACTTC.

In this sample, this clone turned up many times. This chain uses TRBV7-8 with TRBJ1-1; no definite D call. Germline CDR1 reads SGHVS; CDR2 reads FQNEAQ. Trimming left V 5 bases short and J 6 bases short, with 22 bases between. The CDR3 runs 16 residues. CDR3 coding DNA: TGTGCCAGCAGCCCCCTTAGGGTCAATATCGGCCCTGAAGCTTTCTTT. It encodes CASSPLRVNIGPEAFF.

This clone was seen at least ten times. This chain connects TRBV30 to TRBJ2-1; TRBD2 matches 7 bases. The CDR3 covers 14 residues. Germline V gene data show CDR1 as GTSNPN and CDR2 as SVGIG (reference sequence). Trimming took 4 bases from V and 4 from J; bases not matched to a gene: 7. The DNA for the CDR3 is TGTGCCTGGAAGGGCGGGAGTGGGTACAATGAGCAGTTCTTC. This gives the protein CAWKGGSGYNEQFF. The full variable domain, its missing parts supplied by reference TRBV30 and TRBJ2-1, is SQTIHQWPATLVQPVGSPLSLECTVEGTSNPNLYWYRQAAGRGLQLLFYSVGIGQISSEVPQNLSASRPQDRQFILSSKKLLLSDSGFYLCAWKGGSGYNEQFFGPGTRLTVL.

This clone came up many times. The genes are TRBV20-1 and TRBJ2-6; the match to TRBD1 covers 7 bases. This CDR3 has 16 residues. The ends lost 3 bases at V and 0 bases at J; junction bases unmatched: 5. Germline assignment: CDR1 DFQATT and CDR2 SNEGSKA (reference sequence). The CDR3 sequence: CSARTGHFSGANVLTF. DNA of the CDR3: TGCAGTGCTAGGACAGGGCACTTCTCTGGGGCCAACGTCCTGACTTTC.

This clone has ten or more counts. CDR3 sequence reads: CASSANSQGTQYF. The CDR3, as DNA: TGTGCCAGCAGTGCCAACTCGCAGGGGACCCAGTACTTC. V is TRBV12-3 or TRBV12-4 and J is TRBJ2-5; possible D gene TRBD1, 5 bases. CDR3 size: 13 residues. With 5 bases removed from V and 7 bases from J, the gap between germline ends came to 14 bases.

There are a few counts of this clone. The chain uses TRBV19 and TRBJ2-7; D is unclear. The CDR3 consists of 11 residues. The germline CDR1 and CDR2 sequences are LNHDA and SQIVND (reference sequence). V lost 5 bases and J 4 bases, leaving 6 bases between the germline ends. The CDR3 reads CASSYLYEQYF. The CDR3 DNA reads TGTGCCAGTAGTTATCTTTACGAGCAGTACTTC.